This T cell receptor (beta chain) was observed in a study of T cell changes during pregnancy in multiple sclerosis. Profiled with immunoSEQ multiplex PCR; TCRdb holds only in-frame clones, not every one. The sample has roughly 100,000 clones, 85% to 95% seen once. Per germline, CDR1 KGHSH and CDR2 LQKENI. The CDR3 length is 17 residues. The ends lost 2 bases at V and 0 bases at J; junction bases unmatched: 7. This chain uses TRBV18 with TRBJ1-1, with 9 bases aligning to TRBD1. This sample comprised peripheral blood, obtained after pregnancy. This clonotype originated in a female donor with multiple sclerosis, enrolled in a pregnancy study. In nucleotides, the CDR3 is TGTGCCAGCTCACCATTAAGGACAGGGGTCATGAACACTGAAGCTTTCTTT. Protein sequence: CASSPLRTGVMNTEAFF.